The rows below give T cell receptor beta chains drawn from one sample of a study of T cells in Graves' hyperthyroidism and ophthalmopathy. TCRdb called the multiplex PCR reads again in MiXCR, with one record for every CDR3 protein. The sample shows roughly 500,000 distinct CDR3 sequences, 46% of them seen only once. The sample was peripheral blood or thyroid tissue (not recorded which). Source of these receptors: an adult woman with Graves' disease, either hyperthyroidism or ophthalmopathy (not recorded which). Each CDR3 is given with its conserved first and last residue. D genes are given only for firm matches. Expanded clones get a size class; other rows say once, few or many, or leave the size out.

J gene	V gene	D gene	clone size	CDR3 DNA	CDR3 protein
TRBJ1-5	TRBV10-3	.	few	TGTGCCATCAGTGAGCGGGGTGGTGATCAGCCCCAGCATTTT	CAISERGGDQPQHF
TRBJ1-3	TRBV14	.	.	TGTGCCAGCAGCCAAGATAACGAGAACTCTGGAAACACCATATATTTT	CASSQDNENSGNTIYF
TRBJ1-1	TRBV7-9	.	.	TGTGCCAGCAGCTTAGGGTTTACGAACACTGAAGCTTTCTTT	CASSLGFTNTEAFF
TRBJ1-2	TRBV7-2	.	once	TGTGCCAGCAGCTTAGTGGGAGCAGGTCGTCGCTACACCTTC	CASSLVGAGRRYTF
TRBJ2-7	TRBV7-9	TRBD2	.	TGTGCCAGCAGCCGTCTAGCGGGCGCCGCCTACGAGCAGTACTTC	CASSRLAGAAYEQYF
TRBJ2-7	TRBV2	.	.	TGTGCCGTGGAGGGGGCCTCCTACGAGCAGTACTTC	CAVEGASYEQYF
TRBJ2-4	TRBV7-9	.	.	TGTGCCAGCAGCGCACAAGGACAGCCTCAGTACTTC	CASSAQGQPQYF
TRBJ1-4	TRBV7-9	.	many	TGTGCCAGCAGCTTAAATGGAGATGAAAAACTGTTTTTT	CASSLNGDEKLFF
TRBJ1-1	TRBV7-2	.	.	TGTGCCAGCAGCTTGGCCAGGAGTTTGTTCTTAGCTTTCTTT	CASSLARSLFLAFF
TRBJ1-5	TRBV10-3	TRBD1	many	TGTGCCATCAGTGATTCCGGACAGGGGTTTGATCAGCCCCAGCATTTT	CAISDSGQGFDQPQHF
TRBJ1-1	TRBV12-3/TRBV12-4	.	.	TGTGCCAGCAGCCAAACAGAAATGAACACTGAAGCTTTCTTT	CASSQTEMNTEAFF
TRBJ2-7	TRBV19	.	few	TGTGCCAGTTCCCGAGGGCGCATTGGATACGAGCAGTACTTC	CASSRGRIGYEQYF
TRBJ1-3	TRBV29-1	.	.	TGCAGCGCGACAGGACCCTCTGGAAACACCATATATTTT	CSATGPSGNTIYF
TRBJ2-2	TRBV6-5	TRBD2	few	TGTGCCAGCTGCCGACTAGCGGGACCGCGTAGGGCCGGGGAGCTGTTTTTT	CASCRLAGPRRAGELFF
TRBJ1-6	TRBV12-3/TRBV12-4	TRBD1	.	TGTGCCAGCAGCCCAGGACAGGGGTGGGATTCACCCCTCCACTTT	CASSPGQGWDSPLHF
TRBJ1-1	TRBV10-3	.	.	TGTGCCATCGCCCACGGGGGGGGAACTGAAGCTTTCTTT	CAIAHGGGTEAFF
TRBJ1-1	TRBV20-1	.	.	TGCAGTGCTAGCCCCGGACAGCGAGCAGAAGCTTTCTTT	CSASPGQRAEAFF
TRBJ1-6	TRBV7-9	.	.	TGTGCCAGCAGCCTCACTGGACCTCTAGGGTATTCACCCCTCCACTTT	CASSLTGPLGYSPLHF
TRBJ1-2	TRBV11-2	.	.	TGTGCCAGCAGCTTAGCCCGGACCTCCGATGGCTACACCTTC	CASSLARTSDGYTF
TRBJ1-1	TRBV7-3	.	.	TGTGCCAGCAGCTCAGGCGGGCGCGGATCCTCTGAAGCTTTCTTT	CASSSGGRGSSEAFF
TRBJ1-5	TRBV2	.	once	TGTGCCAGCAGTGAAGGGGACAGCAATCAGCCCCAGCATTTT	CASSEGDSNQPQHF
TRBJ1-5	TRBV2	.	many	TGTGCCAGCAGTGAAGCGCTTAAGGATCAGCCCCAGCATTTT	CASSEALKDQPQHF
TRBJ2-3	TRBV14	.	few	TGTGCCAGCAGCCAGGGACCCAGCGGTGGAGATACGCAGTATTTT	CASSQGPSGGDTQYF
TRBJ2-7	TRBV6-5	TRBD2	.	TGTGCCAGTGAGCGGGAGGAAGAGCAGTACTTC	CASEREEEQYF
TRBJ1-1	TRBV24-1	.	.	TGTGCCACCAGCTCCACTGGGCCAGGGAACACTGAAGCTTTCTTT	CATSSTGPGNTEAFF
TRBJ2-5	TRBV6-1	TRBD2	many	TGTGCCAGCAGTGAAGAGGCTAGCGGGGGTCAAGAGACCCAGTACTTC	CASSEEASGGQETQYF
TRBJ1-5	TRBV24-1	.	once	TGTGCCAGCAGTCGAGGTGGGACGCATCAGCCCCAGCATTTT	CASSRGGTHQPQHF
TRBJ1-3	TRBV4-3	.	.	TGCGCCAGCAGCCAAGGGAGACGGGGCGCAGGAAACACCATATATTTT	CASSQGRRGAGNTIYF
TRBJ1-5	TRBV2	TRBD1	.	TGTGCCAGCAGCCAGGGGGGACAGGAGCGAGGCAATCAGCCCCAGCATTTT	CASSQGGQERGNQPQHF
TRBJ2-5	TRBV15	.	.	TGTGCCACCAGCAGAGATCGAGGCCAGGGAGTCCAAGAGACCCAGTACTTC	CATSRDRGQGVQETQYF
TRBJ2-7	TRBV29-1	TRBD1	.	TGCAGCGTTGTCCCCCTGACAGGGTCCTACGAGCAGTACTTC	CSVVPLTGSYEQYF
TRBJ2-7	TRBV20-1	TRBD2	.	TGCAGTGCACCTCTAGCGGGACGGTACGAGCAGTACTTC	CSAPLAGRYEQYF
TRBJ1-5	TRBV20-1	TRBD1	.	TGCAGTGCTGCAGGGGCGCCGGACAGGGAGAATCAGCCCCAGCATTTT	CSAAGAPDRENQPQHF
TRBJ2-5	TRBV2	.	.	TGTGCCAGCAGTGACAGGACCCAGTACTTC	CASSDRTQYF
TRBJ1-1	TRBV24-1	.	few	TGTGCCACCAGTGATTTAGCTGAAGCTTTCTTT	CATSDLAEAFF
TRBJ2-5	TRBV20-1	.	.	TGCAGTGCTAGACGAGCAGGGCGGGAGACCCAGTACTTC	CSARRAGRETQYF
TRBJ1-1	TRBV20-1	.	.	TGCAGTGCCAAGTGGGAATTAAACACTGAAGCTTTCTTT	CSAKWELNTEAFF
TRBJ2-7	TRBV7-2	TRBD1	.	TGTGCCAGCAGCTTAAGGGACAGGCTGTCCTACGAGCAGTACTTC	CASSLRDRLSYEQYF
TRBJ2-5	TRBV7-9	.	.	TGTGCCAGCAGCATTAGCGGCCGTGAAGCGGAGACCCAGTACTTC	CASSISGREAETQYF
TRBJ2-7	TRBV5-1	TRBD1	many	TGCGCCAGCAGCTTGAGGGGACAGGGTTCCTCCGAGCAGTACTTC	CASSLRGQGSSEQYF
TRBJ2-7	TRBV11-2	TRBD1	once	TGTGCCAGCAGCTCCCGCCGGGACAGACTACGAGAGCAGTACTTC	CASSSRRDRLREQYF
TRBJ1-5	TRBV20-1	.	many	TGCAGTGCTAGAGGGGCTGGTTGGAGCAATCAGCCCCAGCATTTT	CSARGAGWSNQPQHF
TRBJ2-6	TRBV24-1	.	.	TGTGCCACCAGTGATAATGTGGGGGAGAGAAGCTCTGGGGCCAACGTCCTGACTTTC	CATSDNVGERSSGANVLTF
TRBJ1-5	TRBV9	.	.	TGTGCCAGCAGCCCGGGCCTCCAGCGGCAGCCCCAGCATTTT	CASSPGLQRQPQHF
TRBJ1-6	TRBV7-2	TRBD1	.	TGTGCCAGCAGCCCGACAGGGCGTTCACCCCTCCACTTT	CASSPTGRSPLHF
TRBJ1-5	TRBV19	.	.	TGTGCCAGTAGTATAGTTGGGTTCGGCAATCAGCCCCAGCATTTT	CASSIVGFGNQPQHF
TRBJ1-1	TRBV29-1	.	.	TGCAGCGTTGAAGATACTGAAGCTTTCTTT	CSVEDTEAFF
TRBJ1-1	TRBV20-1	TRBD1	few	TGCAGTGCTAGAGCGCCGGACAGGGGGCGAGACACTGAAGCTTTCTTT	CSARAPDRGRDTEAFF
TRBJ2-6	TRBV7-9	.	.	TGCGCCAGCAACAACCCCCAGGCCTCTGGGGCCAACGTCCTGACTTTC	CASNNPQASGANVLTF
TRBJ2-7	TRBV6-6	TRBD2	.	TGTGCCAGCAGAATAACTAGCGGGAGTGACGAGCAGTACTTC	CASRITSGSDEQYF
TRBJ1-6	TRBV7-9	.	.	TGTGCCAGCAGCCGAGGCGGAGGCCAGGTTAATTCACCCCTCCACTTT	CASSRGGGQVNSPLHF